These 13 T cell receptor beta chains were all obtained from the same sample, sequenced in a study of blood T cell repertoires in COVID-19. TCRdb's table, derived via immunoSEQ multiplex PCR, lists solely in-frame clones and lacks some. Of more than 250,000 clones listed, approximately 85% are singletons. Input material: peripheral blood. The source of these receptors is a woman aged 50 to 65 with acute or convalescent COVID-19.

V and J are TRBV7-3 and TRBJ2-1; the match to TRBD2 covers 7 bases. CDR1 is SGHTA, CDR2 FQGTGA, per germline. The CDR3 contains 14 residues. Trimming cost V 5 bases and J 10 bases; bases outside gene matches: 11. The CDR3 region has the DNA TGTGCCAGCAGCATGAACTCTAGGGGAGGGGAGCAGTTCTTC. Translated, it gives CASSMNSRGGEQFF.

This chain links TRBV7-2 with TRBJ2-2, with D hard to call. Trimming pared 2 bases from V and 6 bases from J, leaving 16 bases between. The V gene's germline CDR1 is SGHTA and CDR2 FQGNSA. The CDR3 is made up of 16 amino acids. CDR3 amino acids: CASSLTLTLSPGELFF. The CDR3 region has the DNA TGTGCCAGCAGCTTAACTCTTACCCTGAGTCCCGGGGAGCTGTTTTTT.

The chain is built from TRBV3-1 (or the pseudogene TRBV3-2) and TRBJ2-1; 7 bases fit TRBD1. The CDR3 has 15 amino acids. The trim removed 4 bases at V and 4 bases at J, leaving 7 bases unmatched. Germline V gene sequence: CDR1 LGHDT, CDR2 YNNKEL (reference sequence). CDR3 in amino acids: CASSPGQQIYNEQFF. The CDR3 DNA follows: TGTGCCAGCAGCCCGGGACAGCAGATTTACAATGAGCAGTTCTTC.

The gene calls are TRBV4-1 and TRBJ2-1, with 10 bases identical to TRBD2. The trim removed 0 bases at V and 0 bases at J, leaving 5 bases unmatched. This CDR3 has 18 amino acids. Germline loops: CDR1 MGHRA, CDR2 YSYEKL. CDR3 coding DNA: TGCGCCAGCAGCCAAGACATAACTAGCGGGACCTCCTACAATGAGCAGTTCTTC. It codes for CASSQDITSGTSYNEQFF.

This clone was counted a single time. The V gene is TRBV7-9, the J gene TRBJ2-2, with a tentative D call TRBD2 (5 bases). Between the trimmed V and J ends, which lost 6 bases and 2 bases, there was a span of 13 bases. Germline CDR1 reads SEHNR; CDR2 reads FQNEAQ (reference sequence). The CDR3 extends over 15 amino acids. The CDR3 region has the DNA TGTGCCAGCAGGAAGGGTAGCGTTAACACCGGGGAGCTGTTTTTT. Protein: CASRKGSVNTGELFF.

The chain recombines TRBV11-2 with TRBJ2-5, with D possibly TRBD2 on 5 matching bases. The V gene lost 5 bases and the J gene lost 5 bases, with 9 bases spanning the gap. Germline CDR1 reads SGHAT; CDR2 reads FQNNGV. The CDR3 totals 12 residues. In DNA, the CDR3 is TGTGCCAGCAGCAATAGCGCGGAGACCCAGTACTTC. It codes for CASSNSAETQYF.

This clone was observed a handful of times. The rearrangement joins TRBV20-1 to TRBJ2-2, with TRBD2 identical over 13 bases. The CDR3 is 16 residues long. CDR1 is DFQATT, CDR2 SNEGSKA, per germline (reference sequence). Germline trimming cut 6 bases from V and 3 bases from J; bases unmatched to any gene: 7. DNA for the CDR3: TGCAGTGCCAGTACTAGCGGGAGGGCCTACACCGGGGAGCTGTTTTTT. Translation gives CSASTSGRAYTGELFF.

This chain uses TRBV5-1 with TRBJ2-1; TRBD2 might be the D (6 bases). This CDR3 has 15 amino acids. V was cut by 5 bases and J by 1 base, with 13 bases left in between. CDR1 is SGHRS, CDR2 YFSETQ, per germline. CDR3 residues: CASSYTGTSYNEQFF. CDR3 nucleotide sequence: TGCGCCAGCAGTTATACCGGGACTTCCTACAATGAGCAGTTCTTC. Variable domain in full (rest from reference TRBV5-1 and TRBJ2-1): KAGVTQTPRYLIKTRGQQVTLSCSPISGHRSVSWYQQTPGQGLQFLFEYFSETQRNKGNFPGRFSGRQFSNSRSEMNVSTLELGDSALYLCASSYTGTSYNEQFFGPGTRLTVL.

The chain combines TRBV11-1 with TRBJ2-7, with D possibly matching TRBD1 (5 bases). Trimming took 2 bases from V and 6 from J, leaving 11 bases between them. CDR1 is SGHAT, CDR2 FQDESV, per germline (reference sequence). The CDR3 has 13 amino acids. CDR3 DNA: TGTGCCAGCAGCTTATCAGGGTCGGGCGAGCAGTACTTC. This translates into CASSLSGSGEQYF.

J is TRBJ1-5 and V is TRBV2, with 10 bases aligning to TRBD1. Germline trimming cut 4 bases from V and 5 bases from J; bases unmatched to any gene: 2. The CDR3 has 14 amino acids. Germline V gene lookup returns CDR1 SNHLY and CDR2 FYNNEI. In DNA, the CDR3 is TGTGCCAGCAGTGTGGGACAGGGGTATCAGCCCCAGCATTTT. Protein: CASSVGQGYQPQHF.

V gene TRBV7-8 combines with J gene TRBJ2-1; 11 positions agree with TRBD2. V dropped 0 bases and J dropped 0; count of bases not matched to a gene: 4. Germline CDR1 SGHVS, CDR2 FQNEAQ. The CDR3 has 18 residues. In nucleotides, the CDR3 is TGTGCCAGCAGCTTAGCGGGACTAGCGGATAGCTCCTACAATGAGCAGTTCTTC. It codes for CASSLAGLADSSYNEQFF.

The gene calls are TRBV5-8 and TRBJ2-7; D remains unclear. The length of the CDR3 is 12 residues. Trimming stripped 1 base from V and 5 bases from J, with 7 bases between. Germline V gene sequence: CDR1 SGHTS, CDR2 YDEGEE. The CDR3 region is CASSLLRDEQYF. Written as DNA, the CDR3 is TGTGCCAGCAGCTTGCTTCGGGACGAGCAGTACTTC.

This clone came up once. The gene calls are TRBV3-1 (or the pseudogene TRBV3-2) and TRBJ1-4; the match to TRBD1 covers 12 bases. The CDR3 is 18 residues long. J gave up 4 bases and V 5 bases, and 11 bases lay outside the gene matches. The germline V gene has CDR1 LGHDT and CDR2 YNNKEL (reference sequence). The DNA of the CDR3 is TGTGCCAGCAGCAAATTCCGGGACAGGGGGCTCCTTAATGAAAAACTGTTTTTT. It encodes CASSKFRDRGLLNEKLFF.